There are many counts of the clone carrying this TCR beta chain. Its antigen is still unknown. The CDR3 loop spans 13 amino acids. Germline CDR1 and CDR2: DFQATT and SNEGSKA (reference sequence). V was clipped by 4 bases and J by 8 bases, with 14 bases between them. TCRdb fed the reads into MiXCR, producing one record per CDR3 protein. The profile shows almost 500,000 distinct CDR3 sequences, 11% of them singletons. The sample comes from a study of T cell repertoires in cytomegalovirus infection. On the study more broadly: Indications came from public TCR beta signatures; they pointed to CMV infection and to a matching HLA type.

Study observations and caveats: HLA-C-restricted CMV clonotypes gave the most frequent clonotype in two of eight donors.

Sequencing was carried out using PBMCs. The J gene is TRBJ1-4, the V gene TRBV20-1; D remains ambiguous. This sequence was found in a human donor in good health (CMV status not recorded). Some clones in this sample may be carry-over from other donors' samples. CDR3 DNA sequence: TGCAGTGCTAACACTGTATCCGCCGAAAAACTGTTTTTT. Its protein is CSANTVSAEKLFF.